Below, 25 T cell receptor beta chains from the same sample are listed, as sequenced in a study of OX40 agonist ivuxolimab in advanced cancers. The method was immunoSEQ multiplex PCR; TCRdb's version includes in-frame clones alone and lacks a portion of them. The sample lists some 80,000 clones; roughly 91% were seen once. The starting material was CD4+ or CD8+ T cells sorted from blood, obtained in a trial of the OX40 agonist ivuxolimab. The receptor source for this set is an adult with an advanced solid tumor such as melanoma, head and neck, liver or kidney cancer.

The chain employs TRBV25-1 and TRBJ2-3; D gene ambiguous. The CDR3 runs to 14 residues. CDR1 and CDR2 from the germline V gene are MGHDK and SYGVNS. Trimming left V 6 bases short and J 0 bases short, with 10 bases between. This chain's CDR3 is CASRAGTSTDTQYF. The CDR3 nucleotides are TGTGCCAGCAGGGCAGGCACTAGCACAGATACGCAGTATTTT.

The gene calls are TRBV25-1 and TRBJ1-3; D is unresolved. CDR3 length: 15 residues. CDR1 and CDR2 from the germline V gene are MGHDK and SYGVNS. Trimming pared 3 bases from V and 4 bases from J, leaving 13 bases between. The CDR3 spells CASSDVRAGGNTIYF. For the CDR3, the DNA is TGTGCCAGCAGTGATGTTCGGGCGGGAGGAAACACCATATATTTT.

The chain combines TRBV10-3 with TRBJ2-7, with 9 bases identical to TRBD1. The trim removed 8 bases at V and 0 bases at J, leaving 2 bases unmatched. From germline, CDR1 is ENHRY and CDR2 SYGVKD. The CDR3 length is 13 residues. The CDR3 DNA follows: TGTGCCATCGGGACAGGGTACTCCTACGAGCAGTACTTC. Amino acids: CAIGTGYSYEQYF.

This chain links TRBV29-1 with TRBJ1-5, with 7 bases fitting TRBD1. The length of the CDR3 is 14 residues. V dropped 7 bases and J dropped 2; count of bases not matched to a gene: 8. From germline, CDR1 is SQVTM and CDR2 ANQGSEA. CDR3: CSARTGPGNQPQHF. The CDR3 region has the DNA TGCAGCGCAAGGACAGGCCCTGGCAATCAGCCCCAGCATTTT.

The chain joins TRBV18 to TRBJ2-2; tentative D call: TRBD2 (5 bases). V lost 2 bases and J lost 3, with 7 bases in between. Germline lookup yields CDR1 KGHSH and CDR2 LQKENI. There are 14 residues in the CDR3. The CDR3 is CASSPGRDTGELFF. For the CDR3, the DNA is TGTGCCAGCTCACCAGGGCGGGACACCGGGGAGCTGTTTTTT. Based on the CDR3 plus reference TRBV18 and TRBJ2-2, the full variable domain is NAGVMQNPRHLVRRRGQEARLRCSPMKGHSHVYWYRQLPEEGLKFMVYLQKENIIDESGMPKERFSAEFPKEGPSILRIQQVVRGDSAAYFCASSPGRDTGELFFGEGSRLTVL.

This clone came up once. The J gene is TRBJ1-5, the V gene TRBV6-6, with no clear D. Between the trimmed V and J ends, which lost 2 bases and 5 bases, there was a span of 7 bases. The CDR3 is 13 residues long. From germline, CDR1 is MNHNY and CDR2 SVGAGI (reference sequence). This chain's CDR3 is CASSYRADQPQHF. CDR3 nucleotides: TGTGCCAGCAGTTACCGGGCGGATCAGCCCCAGCATTTT.

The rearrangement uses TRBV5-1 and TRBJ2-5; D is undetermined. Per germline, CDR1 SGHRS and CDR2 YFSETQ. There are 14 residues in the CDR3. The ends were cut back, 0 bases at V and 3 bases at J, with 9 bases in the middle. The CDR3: CASSLGQLEETQYF. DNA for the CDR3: TGCGCCAGCAGCTTGGGTCAGCTGGAAGAGACCCAGTACTTC. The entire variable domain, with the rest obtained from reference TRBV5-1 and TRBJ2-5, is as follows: KAGVTQTPRYLIKTRGQQVTLSCSPISGHRSVSWYQQTPGQGLQFLFEYFSETQRNKGNFPGRFSGRQFSNSRSEMNVSTLELGDSALYLCASSLGQLEETQYFGPGTRLLVL.

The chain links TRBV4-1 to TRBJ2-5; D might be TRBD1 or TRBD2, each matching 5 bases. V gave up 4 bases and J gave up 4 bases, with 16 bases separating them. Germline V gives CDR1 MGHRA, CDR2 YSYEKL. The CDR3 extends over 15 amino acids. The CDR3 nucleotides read TGCGCCAGCAGCCCACGGGGCCTGGCGGGAGAGACCCAGTACTTC. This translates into CASSPRGLAGETQYF.

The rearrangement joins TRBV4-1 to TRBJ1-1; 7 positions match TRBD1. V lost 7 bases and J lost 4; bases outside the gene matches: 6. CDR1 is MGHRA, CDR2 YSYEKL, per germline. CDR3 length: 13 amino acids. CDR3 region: CASTRRGPTEAFF. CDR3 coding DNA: TGCGCCAGCACCCGTAGGGGGCCCACTGAAGCTTTCTTT.

The CDR3 DNA sequence: TGTGCCAGCAGTGATAGTCCCGGGCCGGAGGGCTACACCTTC. Amino acid sequence: CASSDSPGPEGYTF. The V gene is TRBV2, the J gene TRBJ1-2; D is unclear. Between the trimmed V and J ends, which lost 3 bases and 8 bases, there was a span of 16 bases. CDR3 length: 14 amino acids. Germline V gene data show CDR1 as SNHLY and CDR2 as FYNNEI.

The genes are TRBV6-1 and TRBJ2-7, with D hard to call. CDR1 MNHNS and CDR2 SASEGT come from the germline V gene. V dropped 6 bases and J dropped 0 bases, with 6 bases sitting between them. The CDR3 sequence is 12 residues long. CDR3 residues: CASSSASYEQYF. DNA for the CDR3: TGTGCCAGCAGCTCAGCCTCCTACGAGCAGTACTTC.

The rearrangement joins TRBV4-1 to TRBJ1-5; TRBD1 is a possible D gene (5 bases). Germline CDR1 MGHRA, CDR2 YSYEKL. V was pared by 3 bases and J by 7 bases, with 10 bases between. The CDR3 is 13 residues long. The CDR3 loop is CASSHPEGQPQHF. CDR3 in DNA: TGCGCCAGCAGCCACCCCGAGGGGCAGCCCCAGCATTTT.

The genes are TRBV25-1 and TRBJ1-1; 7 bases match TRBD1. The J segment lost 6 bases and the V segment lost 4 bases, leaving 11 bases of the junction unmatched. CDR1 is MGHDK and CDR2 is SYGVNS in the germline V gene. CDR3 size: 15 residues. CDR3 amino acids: CASSGPEGAKPEAFF. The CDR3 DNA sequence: TGTGCCAGCAGTGGCCCAGAGGGGGCCAAGCCTGAAGCTTTCTTT.

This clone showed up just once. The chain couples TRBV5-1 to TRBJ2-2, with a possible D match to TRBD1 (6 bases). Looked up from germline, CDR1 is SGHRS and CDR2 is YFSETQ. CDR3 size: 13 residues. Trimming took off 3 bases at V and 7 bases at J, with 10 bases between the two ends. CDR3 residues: CASSWGPGGELFF. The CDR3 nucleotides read TGCGCCAGCAGCTGGGGGCCCGGCGGGGAGCTGTTTTTT. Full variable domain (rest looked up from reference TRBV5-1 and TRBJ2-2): KAGVTQTPRYLIKTRGQQVTLSCSPISGHRSVSWYQQTPGQGLQFLFEYFSETQRNKGNFPGRFSGRQFSNSRSEMNVSTLELGDSALYLCASSWGPGGELFFGEGSRLTVL.

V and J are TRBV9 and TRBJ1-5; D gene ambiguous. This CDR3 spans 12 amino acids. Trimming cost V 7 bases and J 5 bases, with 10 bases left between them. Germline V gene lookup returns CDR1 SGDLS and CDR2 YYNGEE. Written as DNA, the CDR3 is TGTGCCAGCGGCCGGGCTGATCAGCCCCAGCATTTT. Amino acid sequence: CASGRADQPQHF.

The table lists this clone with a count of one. The DNA of the CDR3 is TGCGCCAGCAGCTTGGACAGGGTTGGAGAGACCCAGTACTTC. Its translation is CASSLDRVGETQYF. The chain employs TRBV5-1 and TRBJ2-5; the D gene is possibly TRBD1 (6 bases). The V gene's germline CDR1 is SGHRS and CDR2 YFSETQ. The CDR3 extends over 14 amino acids. Trimming left V 0 bases short and J 4 bases short, with 10 bases between. Full variable domain (rest looked up from reference TRBV5-1 and TRBJ2-5): KAGVTQTPRYLIKTRGQQVTLSCSPISGHRSVSWYQQTPGQGLQFLFEYFSETQRNKGNFPGRFSGRQFSNSRSEMNVSTLELGDSALYLCASSLDRVGETQYFGPGTRLLVL.

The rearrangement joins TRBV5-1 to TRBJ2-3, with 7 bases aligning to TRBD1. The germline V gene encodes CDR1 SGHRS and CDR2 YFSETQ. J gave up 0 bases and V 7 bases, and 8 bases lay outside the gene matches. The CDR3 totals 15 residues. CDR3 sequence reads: CASAIGTASTDTQYF. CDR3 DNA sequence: TGCGCCAGCGCGATCGGGACAGCCAGCACAGATACGCAGTATTTT. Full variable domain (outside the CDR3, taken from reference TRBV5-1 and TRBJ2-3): KAGVTQTPRYLIKTRGQQVTLSCSPISGHRSVSWYQQTPGQGLQFLFEYFSETQRNKGNFPGRFSGRQFSNSRSEMNVSTLELGDSALYLCASAIGTASTDTQYFGPGTRLTVL.

CDR3 protein: CASSFIAATNQPQHF. The DNA of the CDR3 is TGTGCCAGCAGTTTTATCGCAGCTACGAATCAGCCCCAGCATTTT. This chain joins TRBV27 and TRBJ1-5; no reliable D call. Germline CDR1 MNHEY, CDR2 SMNVEV (reference sequence). The CDR3 is made up of 15 amino acids. Trimming took 3 bases from V and 4 from J, leaving 13 bases between them.

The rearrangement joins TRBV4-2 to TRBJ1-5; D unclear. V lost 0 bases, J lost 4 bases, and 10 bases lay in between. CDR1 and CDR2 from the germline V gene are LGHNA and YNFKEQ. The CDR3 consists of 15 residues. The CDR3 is CASSQESMRNQPQHF. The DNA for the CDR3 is TGTGCCAGCAGCCAAGAGAGCATGAGAAATCAGCCCCAGCATTTT.

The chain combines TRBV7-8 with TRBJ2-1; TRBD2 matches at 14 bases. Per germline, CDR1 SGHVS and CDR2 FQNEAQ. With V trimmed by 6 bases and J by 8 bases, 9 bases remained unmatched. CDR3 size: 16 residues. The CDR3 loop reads CASSSKTSGGGYEQFF. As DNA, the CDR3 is TGTGCCAGCAGTTCAAAGACTAGCGGGGGGGGATATGAGCAGTTCTTC.

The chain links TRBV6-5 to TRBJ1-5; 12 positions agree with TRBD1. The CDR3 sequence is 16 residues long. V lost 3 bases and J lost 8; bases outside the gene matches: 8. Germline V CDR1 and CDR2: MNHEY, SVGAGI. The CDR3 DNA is TGTGCCAGCAGTTATGGGGACAGGGGGCCGATCAAGCCCCAGCATTTT. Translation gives CASSYGDRGPIKPQHF.

The CDR3 DNA is TGTGCCAGCAGCCTAGGACCGACTCTAAACTATGGCTACACCTTC. It is translated as CASSLGPTLNYGYTF. This sequence joins TRBV7-2 and TRBJ1-2; D not resolved. Germline CDR1 SGHTA, CDR2 FQGNSA. The V gene lost 5 bases and the J gene lost 2 bases, with 15 bases spanning the gap. This CDR3 is 15 amino acids long.

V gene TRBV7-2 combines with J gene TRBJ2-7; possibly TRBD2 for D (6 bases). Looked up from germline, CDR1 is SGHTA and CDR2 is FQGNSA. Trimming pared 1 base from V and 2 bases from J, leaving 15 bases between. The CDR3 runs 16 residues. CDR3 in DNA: TGTGCCAGCAGCTTAGTCGGTAGCGGAACCCCCTACGAGCAGTACTTC. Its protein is CASSLVGSGTPYEQYF.

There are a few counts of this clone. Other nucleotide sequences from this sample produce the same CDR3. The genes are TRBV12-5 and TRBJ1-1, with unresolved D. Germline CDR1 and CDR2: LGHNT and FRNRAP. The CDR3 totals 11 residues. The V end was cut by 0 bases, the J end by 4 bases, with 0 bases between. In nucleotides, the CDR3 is TGTGCTAGTGGTTTGGTCACTGAAGCTTTCTTT. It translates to CASGLVTEAFF.

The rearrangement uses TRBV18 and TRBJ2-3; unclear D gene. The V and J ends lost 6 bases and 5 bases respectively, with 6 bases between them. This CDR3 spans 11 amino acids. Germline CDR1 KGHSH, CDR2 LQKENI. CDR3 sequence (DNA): TGTGCCAGCTCGGGATTAGATACGCAGTATTTT. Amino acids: CASSGLDTQYF.